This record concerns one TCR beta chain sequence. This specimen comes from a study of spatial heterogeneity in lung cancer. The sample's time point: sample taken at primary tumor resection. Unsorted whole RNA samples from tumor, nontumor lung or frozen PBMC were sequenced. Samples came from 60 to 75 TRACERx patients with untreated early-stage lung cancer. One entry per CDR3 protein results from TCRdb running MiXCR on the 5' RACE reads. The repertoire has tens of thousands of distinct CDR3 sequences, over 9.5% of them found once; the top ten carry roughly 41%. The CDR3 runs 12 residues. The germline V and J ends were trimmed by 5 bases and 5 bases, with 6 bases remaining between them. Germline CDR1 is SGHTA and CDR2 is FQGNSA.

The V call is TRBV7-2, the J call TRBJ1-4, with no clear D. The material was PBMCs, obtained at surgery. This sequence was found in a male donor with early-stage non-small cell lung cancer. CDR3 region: CASSPQNEKLFF. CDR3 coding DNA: TGTGCCAGCAGCCCTCAAAATGAAAAACTGTTTTTT.